The source of this TCR beta chain is a study of technical replicates of blood from a handful of donors. This table comes from immunoSEQ multiplex PCR, and its TCRdb copy is limited to in-frame clones, with some not included. This sample has tens of thousands of clones, with roughly 92% found just once. Trimming removed 0 bases from V and 5 bases from J, with 12 bases in between. Germline V CDR1 and CDR2: SGDLS, YYNGEE. The length of the CDR3 is 15 residues. The receptor was isolated from a human donor in good health. The chain couples TRBV9 to TRBJ1-5; D is perhaps TRBD1 (6 bases). Sequences were obtained from T cells isolated from PBMCs. The CDR3 DNA reads TGTGCCAGCAGCGTAGGAGGGGGTAAGGATCAGCCCCAGCATTTT. This encodes CASSVGGGKDQPQHF.